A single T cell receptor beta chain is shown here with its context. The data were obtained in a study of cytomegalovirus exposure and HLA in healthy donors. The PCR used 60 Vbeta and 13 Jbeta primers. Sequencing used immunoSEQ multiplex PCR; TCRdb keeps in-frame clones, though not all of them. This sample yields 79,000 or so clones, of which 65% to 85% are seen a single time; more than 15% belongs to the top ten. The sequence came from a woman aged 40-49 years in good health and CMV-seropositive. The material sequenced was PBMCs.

The CDR3 nucleotides read TGTGCCAGCAGGACAGGGGGAGGAAAACTGTTTTTT. This sequence encodes CASRTGGGKLFF. The genes are TRBV28 and TRBJ1-4, with 9 nucleotides matching TRBD1. The CDR3 length is 12 residues. Unmatched junction bases numbered 3, after V lost 6 bases and J lost 10 bases. Germline V gives CDR1 MDHEN, CDR2 SYDVKM.